In this sample, the clone carrying this TCR beta chain turned up a few times. Its antigen is as yet unknown. Germline lookup yields CDR1 DFQATT and CDR2 SNEGSKA (reference sequence). The CDR3 length is 13 residues. Trimming took 5 bases from V and 5 from J, leaving 13 bases between them. The three twin pairs were reared together, likely meeting the same infections. MiXCR, applied by TCRdb to the 5' RACE reads, yields one record per CDR3 protein. The sample has 300,000 to 450,000 distinct CDR3 sequences, more than 25% seen once. This entry comes from a study of identical twins' blood T cells. Overall study context: Some twelve libraries, six alpha and six beta, gave roughly 51 million reads. General study points: Twins shared more top CDR3 clonotypes than unrelated donors did.

The genes are TRBV20-1 and TRBJ2-1, with D perhaps matching TRBD2 (6 bases). This TCR derives from a woman aged 18 to 55 in good health. Sequences were obtained from PBMCs. CDR3 residues: CSAYRDSNNEQFF. DNA for the CDR3: TGCAGTGCTTACCGGGACTCGAACAATGAGCAGTTCTTC.